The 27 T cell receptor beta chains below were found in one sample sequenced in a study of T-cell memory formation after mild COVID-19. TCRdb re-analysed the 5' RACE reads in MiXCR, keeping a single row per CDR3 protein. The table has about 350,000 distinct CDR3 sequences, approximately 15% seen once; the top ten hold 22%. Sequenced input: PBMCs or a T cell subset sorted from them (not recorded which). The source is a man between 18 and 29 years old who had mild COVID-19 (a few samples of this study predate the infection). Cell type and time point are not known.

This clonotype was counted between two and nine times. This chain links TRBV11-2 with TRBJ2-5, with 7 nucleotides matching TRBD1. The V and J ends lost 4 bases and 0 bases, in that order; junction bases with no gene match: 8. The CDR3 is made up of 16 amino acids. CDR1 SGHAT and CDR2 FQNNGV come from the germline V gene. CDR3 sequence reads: CASSSHRGGDQETQYF. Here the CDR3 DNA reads TGTGCCAGCAGCTCCCACAGGGGTGGGGACCAAGAGACCCAGTACTTC.

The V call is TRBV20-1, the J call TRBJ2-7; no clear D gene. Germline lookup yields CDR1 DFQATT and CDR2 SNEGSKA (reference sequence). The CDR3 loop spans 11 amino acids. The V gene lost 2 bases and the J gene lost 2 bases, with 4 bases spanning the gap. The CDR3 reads CSARRTYEQYF. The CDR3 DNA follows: TGCAGTGCTAGACGGACCTACGAGCAGTACTTC.

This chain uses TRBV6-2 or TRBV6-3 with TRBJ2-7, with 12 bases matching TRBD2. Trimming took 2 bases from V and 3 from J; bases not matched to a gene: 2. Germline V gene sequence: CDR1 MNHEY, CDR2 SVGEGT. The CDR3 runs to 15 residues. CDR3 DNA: TGTGCCAGCAGTTACAGACTAGCGGGGGACTACGAGCAGTACTTC. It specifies CASSYRLAGDYEQYF.

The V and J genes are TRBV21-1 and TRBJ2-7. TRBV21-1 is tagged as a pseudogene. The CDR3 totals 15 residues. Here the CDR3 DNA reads TGTGCCAGCAGCAAAGTCGGACGGTGGGTTGGCGAGCAGTACGTC. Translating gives CASSKVGRWVGEQYV.

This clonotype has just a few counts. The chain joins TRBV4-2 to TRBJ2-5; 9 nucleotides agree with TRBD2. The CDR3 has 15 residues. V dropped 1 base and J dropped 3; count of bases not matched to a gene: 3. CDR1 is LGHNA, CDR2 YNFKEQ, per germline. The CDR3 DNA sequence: TGTGCCAGCAGCCAAGGGGCTAGCGGGGAAGAGACCCAGTACTTC. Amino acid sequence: CASSQGASGEETQYF.

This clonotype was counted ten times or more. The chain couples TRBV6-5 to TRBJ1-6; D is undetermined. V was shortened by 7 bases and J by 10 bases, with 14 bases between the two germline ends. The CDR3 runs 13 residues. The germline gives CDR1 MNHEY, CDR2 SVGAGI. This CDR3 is CASKGGVESPLHF. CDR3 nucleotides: TGTGCCAGCAAGGGTGGGGTAGAATCACCCCTCCACTTT.

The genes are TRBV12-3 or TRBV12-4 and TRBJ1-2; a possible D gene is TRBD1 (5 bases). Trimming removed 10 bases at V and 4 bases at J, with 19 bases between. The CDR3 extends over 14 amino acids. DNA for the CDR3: TGTGCCACAATGGGGCCCCAGTTTTTCTATGGCTACACCTTC. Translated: CATMGPQFFYGYTF.

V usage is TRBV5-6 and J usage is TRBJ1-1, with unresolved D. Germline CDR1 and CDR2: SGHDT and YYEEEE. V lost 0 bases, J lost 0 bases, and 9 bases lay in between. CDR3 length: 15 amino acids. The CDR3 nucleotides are TGTGCCAGCAGCTTGGACACCAAAATGAACACTGAAGCTTTCTTT. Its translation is CASSLDTKMNTEAFF.

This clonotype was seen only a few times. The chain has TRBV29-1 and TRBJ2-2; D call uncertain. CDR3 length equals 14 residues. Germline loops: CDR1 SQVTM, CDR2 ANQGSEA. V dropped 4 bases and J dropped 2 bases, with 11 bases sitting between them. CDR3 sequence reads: CSVGGETNTGELFF. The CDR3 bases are TGCAGCGTTGGTGGAGAAACCAACACCGGGGAGCTGTTTTTT.

The chain's CDR3 is CASSYGRGQTQYF. In DNA form, the CDR3 reads TGTGCCAGCAGTTACGGCAGGGGCCAGACCCAGTACTTC. V is TRBV6-5 and J is TRBJ2-5; D might be TRBD1 (6 bases). The CDR3 is 13 residues long. Per germline, CDR1 MNHEY and CDR2 SVGAGI. Trimming removed 2 bases at V and 6 bases at J, with 10 bases between.

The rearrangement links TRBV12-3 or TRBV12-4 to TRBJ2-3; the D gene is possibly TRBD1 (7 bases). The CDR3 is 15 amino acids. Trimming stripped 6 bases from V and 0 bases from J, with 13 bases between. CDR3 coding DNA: TGTGCCAGCAGACTCCAGGGGGGTAGCACAGATACGCAGTATTTT. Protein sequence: CASRLQGGSTDTQYF.

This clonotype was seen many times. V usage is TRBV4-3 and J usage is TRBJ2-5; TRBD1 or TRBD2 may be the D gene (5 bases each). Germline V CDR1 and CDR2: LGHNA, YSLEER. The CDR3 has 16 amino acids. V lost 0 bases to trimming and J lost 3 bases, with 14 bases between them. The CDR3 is CASSQEARVREETQYF. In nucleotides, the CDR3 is TGCGCCAGCAGCCAAGAAGCGAGGGTCAGGGAAGAGACCCAGTACTTC.

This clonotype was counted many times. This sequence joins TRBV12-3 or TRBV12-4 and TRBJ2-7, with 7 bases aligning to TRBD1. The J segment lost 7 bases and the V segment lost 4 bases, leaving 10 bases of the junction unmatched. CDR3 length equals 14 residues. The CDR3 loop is CASSWGKLDREQYF. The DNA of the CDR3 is TGTGCCAGCAGTTGGGGGAAGCTGGACAGGGAGCAGTACTTC.

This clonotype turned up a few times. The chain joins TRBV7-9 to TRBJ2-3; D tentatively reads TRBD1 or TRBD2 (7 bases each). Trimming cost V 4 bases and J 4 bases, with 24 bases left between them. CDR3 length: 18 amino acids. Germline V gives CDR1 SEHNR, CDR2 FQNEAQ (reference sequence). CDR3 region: CASSSGQGGRLSPDTQYF. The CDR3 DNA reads TGTGCCAGCAGCTCCGGCCAGGGGGGGCGCTTGTCCCCAGATACGCAGTATTTT.

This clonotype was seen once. The CDR3 protein is CASSDRGTGFNEQFF. The CDR3 bases are TGTGCCAGCAGTGACCGGGGGACAGGGTTTAATGAGCAGTTCTTC. This chain connects TRBV6-4 to TRBJ2-1, with TRBD1 matching over 9 bases. V was pared by 2 bases and J by 7 bases, with 6 bases of the junction left unmatched. CDR1 MRHNA and CDR2 SNTAGT come from the germline V gene. The CDR3 totals 15 residues.

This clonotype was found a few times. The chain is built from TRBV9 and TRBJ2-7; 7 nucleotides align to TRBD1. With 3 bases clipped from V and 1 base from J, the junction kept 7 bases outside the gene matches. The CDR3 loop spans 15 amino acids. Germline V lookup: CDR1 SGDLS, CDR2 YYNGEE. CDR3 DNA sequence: TGTGCCAGCAGCGGGCCGGGACAGACATCCTACGAGCAGTACTTC. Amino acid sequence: CASSGPGQTSYEQYF.

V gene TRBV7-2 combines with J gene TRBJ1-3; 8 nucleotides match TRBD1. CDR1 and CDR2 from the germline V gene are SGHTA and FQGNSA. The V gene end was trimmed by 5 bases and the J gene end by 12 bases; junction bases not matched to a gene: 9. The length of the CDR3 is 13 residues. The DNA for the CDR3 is TGTGCCAGCAGCCCCCGACAGGGGCCAATCATATATTTT. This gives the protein CASSPRQGPIIYF.

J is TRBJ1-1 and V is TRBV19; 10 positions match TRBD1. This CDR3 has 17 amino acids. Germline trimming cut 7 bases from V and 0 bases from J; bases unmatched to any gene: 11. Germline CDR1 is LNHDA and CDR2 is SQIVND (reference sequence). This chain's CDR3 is CASTIPGQGTMNTEAFF. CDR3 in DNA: TGTGCCAGTACCATCCCGGGACAGGGGACCATGAACACTGAAGCTTTCTTT.

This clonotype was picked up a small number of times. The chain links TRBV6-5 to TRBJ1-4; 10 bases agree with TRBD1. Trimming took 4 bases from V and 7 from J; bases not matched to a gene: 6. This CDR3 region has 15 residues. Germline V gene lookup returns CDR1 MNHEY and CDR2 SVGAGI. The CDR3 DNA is TGTGCCAGCAGTTCTACGACAGGGGGCGGTGAAAAACTGTTTTTT. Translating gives CASSSTTGGGEKLFF.

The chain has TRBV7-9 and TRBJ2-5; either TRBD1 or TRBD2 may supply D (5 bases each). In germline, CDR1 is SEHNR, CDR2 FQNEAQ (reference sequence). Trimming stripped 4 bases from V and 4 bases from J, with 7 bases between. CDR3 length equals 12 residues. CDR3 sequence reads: CASSSGRETQYF. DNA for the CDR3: TGTGCCAGCAGCTCGGGACGAGAGACCCAGTACTTC.

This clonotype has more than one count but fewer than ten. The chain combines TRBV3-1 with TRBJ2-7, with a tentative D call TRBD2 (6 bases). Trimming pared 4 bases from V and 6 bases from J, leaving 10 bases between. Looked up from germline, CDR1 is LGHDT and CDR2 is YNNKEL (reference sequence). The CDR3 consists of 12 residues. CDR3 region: CASSRMGGEQYV. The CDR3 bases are TGTGCCAGCAGCCGCATGGGGGGCGAGCAGTACGTC.

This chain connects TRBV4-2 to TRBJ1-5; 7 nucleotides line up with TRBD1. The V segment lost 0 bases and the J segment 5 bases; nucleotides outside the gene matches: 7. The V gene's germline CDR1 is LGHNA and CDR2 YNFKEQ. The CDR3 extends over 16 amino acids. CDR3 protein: CASSQEGTVGHQPQHF. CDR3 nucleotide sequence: TGTGCCAGCAGCCAAGAAGGGACAGTTGGGCATCAGCCCCAGCATTTT.

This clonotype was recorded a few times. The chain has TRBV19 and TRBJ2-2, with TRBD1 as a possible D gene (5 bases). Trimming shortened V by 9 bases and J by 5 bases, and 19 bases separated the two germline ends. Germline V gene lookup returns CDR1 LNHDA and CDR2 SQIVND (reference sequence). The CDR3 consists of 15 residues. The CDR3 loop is CASHSGNYWTGELFF. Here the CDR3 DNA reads TGTGCCAGCCATTCAGGGAATTATTGGACCGGGGAGCTGTTTTTT.

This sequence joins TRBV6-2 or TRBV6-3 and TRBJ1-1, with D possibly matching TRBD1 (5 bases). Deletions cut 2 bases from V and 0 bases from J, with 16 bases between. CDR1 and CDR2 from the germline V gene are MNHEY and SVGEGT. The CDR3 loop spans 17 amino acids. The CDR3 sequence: CASSYRGGRRLNTEAFF. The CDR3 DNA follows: TGTGCCAGCAGTTACAGGGGAGGTCGGAGGCTGAACACTGAAGCTTTCTTT.

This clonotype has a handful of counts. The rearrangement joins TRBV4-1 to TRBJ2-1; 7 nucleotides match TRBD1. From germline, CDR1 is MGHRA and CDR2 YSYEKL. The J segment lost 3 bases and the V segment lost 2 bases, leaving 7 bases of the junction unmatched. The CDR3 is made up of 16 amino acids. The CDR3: CASSQPDRDRYNEQFF. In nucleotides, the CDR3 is TGCGCCAGCAGCCAACCCGACAGGGATCGCTACAATGAGCAGTTCTTC.

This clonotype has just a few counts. The CDR3 reads CAISESTSLNQPQHF. In DNA, the CDR3 is TGTGCCATCAGTGAGTCGACAAGCCTGAATCAGCCCCAGCATTTT. The rearrangement joins TRBV10-3 to TRBJ1-5, with D hard to call. CDR3 length equals 15 residues. Germline CDR1 reads ENHRY; CDR2 reads SYGVKD. Deletions cut 0 bases from V and 4 bases from J, with 10 bases between.

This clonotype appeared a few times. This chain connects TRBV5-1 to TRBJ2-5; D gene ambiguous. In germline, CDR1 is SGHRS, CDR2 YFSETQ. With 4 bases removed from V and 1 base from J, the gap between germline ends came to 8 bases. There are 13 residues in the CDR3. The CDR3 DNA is TGCGCCAGCAGCGCAACCGTCCAAGAGACCCAGTACTTC. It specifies CASSATVQETQYF.